The clone carrying this TCR beta chain was recorded a few times. Its antigen is unidentified. The data originate from a study of T cell responses to AZD1222 COVID-19 vaccine. Overall study: It was second doses at about 4 or about 12 weeks that were pooled.

The CDR3 spans 15 residues. With 3 bases clipped from V and 4 bases from J, the junction kept 7 bases outside the gene matches. Germline CDR1 KGHSH, CDR2 LQKENI. Measured with immunoSEQ multiplex PCR; TCRdb has only the in-frame clones, and not every one. The data contain about 100,000 clones, around 90% of them singletons. Notes on the study in general: The number of AZD1222 recipients seropositive at baseline was only five or six. Spike-specific TCR repertoires showed rising breadth and depth after two AZD1222 doses. Nearly half of spike-specific TCRs reportedly go after variant regions that carry no mutations.

Sequenced material: peripheral blood, taken on day 0 of AZD1222 vaccination. The receptor's source is an adult in good health. The J gene is TRBJ2-7, the V gene TRBV18; 9 bases line up with TRBD2. Here the CDR3 DNA reads TGTGCCAGCTCACCGGGTAGCGGGAGCCCGTACGAGCAGTACTTC. Protein: CASSPGSGSPYEQYF.